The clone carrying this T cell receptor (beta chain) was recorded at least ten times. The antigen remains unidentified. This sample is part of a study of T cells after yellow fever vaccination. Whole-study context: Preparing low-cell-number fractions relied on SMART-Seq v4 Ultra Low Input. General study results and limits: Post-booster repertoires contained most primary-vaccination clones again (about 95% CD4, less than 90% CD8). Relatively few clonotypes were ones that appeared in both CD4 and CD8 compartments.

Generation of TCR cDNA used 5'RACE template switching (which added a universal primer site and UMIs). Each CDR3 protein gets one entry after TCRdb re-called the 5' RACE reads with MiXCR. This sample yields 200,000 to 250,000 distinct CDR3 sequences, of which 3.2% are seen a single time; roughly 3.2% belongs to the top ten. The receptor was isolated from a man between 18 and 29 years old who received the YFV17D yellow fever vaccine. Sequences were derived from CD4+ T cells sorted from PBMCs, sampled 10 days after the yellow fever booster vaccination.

The CDR3 loop is CASSSDRGGRALHF. The CDR3 DNA reads as TGTGCCAGCAGCTCGGACAGGGGGGGTCGGGCCCTCCACTTT. The V call is TRBV4-2, the J call TRBJ1-6; TRBD1 aligns across 10 bases. Germline CDR1 and CDR2: LGHNA and YNFKEQ. J was trimmed by 14 bases and V by 5 bases; bases with no gene match: 9. The CDR3 sequence is 14 residues long.